These T cell receptor beta chains were read from a single sample in a study of cytomegalovirus exposure and HLA in healthy donors. Method: immunoSEQ multiplex PCR; TCRdb's copy keeps in-frame clones and lacks some. The data show 65,000 to 90,000 clones, 70% to 80% seen once. Sequencing was done on a sample of PBMCs. Receptor source: a man aged 30 to 45 in good health and CMV-seronegative. Each CDR3 is given with its conserved first and last residue. A D gene is named only where the DNA matches it firmly. Only part of the rows carry a size: once, few, many, or a class if the clone is expanded.

cdr3_nt cdr3_aa j_call clone_size v_call d_call
TGTGCCAGCAGCTTGGCTGGGACAGTTGCCTACAATGAGCAGTTCTTC CASSLAGTVAYNEQFF TRBJ2-1 NA TRBV5-8 TRBD1
TGCGCCAGCAGCCAAGATTCAGGTAGAAAAGAGACCCAGTACTTC CASSQDSGRKETQYF TRBJ2-5 NA TRBV4-3 NA
TGCGCCAGCAGCCCGAATTCCGGGACAGTCTCCTACGAGCAGTACTTC CASSPNSGTVSYEQYF TRBJ2-7 NA TRBV5-1 TRBD1
TGCGCCAGCAGTTCGACTAGAGGAGAGACCCAGTACTTC CASSSTRGETQYF TRBJ2-5 few TRBV10-1 NA
TGTGCCAGCAGCCGCCGTGCAGCGGGGGTAGCGTGGGATGAGCAGTTCTTC CASSRRAAGVAWDEQFF TRBJ2-1 NA TRBV7-6 TRBD2
TGTGCCAGCAGTCCGGCGGACAGCTCCTATAATTCACCCCTCCACTTT CASSPADSSYNSPLHF TRBJ1-6 NA TRBV27 NA
TGCGCCAGCAGCTTGAGCGGGAGTGGGACCGGGGAGCTGTTTTTT CASSLSGSGTGELFF TRBJ2-2 NA TRBV5-1 TRBD2
TGTGCCAGCAGTTTTTTGGGGACAGGGGTACGTGAAAAACTGTTTTTT CASSFLGTGVREKLFF TRBJ1-4 NA TRBV27 TRBD1
TGTGCCAGCAGCTCCGACAACCAGCAGCCCCAGCATTTT CASSSDNQQPQHF TRBJ1-5 NA TRBV7-2 NA
TGTGCCAGCAGCTTGGGGTTAGCGCAATACAATGAGCAGTTCTTC CASSLGLAQYNEQFF TRBJ2-1 NA TRBV5-8 NA
TGTGCCAGCAGCCAAGACGAGTCTCCAGGTTGGGAGCAGTACTTC CASSQDESPGWEQYF TRBJ2-7 NA TRBV4-2 NA
TGTGCCTGGAGGGAACAGGGGCGCTGGGAAAAACTGTTTTTT CAWREQGRWEKLFF TRBJ1-4 few TRBV30 TRBD1
TGTGCCAGCAGCCTAGACTGGACAGGCTACGAGCAGTACTTC CASSLDWTGYEQYF TRBJ2-7 few TRBV11-2 TRBD1
TGCGCCAGCAGTGATAGGGGGCTAAACTATGGCTACACCTTC CASSDRGLNYGYTF TRBJ1-2 NA TRBV10-2 TRBD1
TGTGCCAGCAGTCCTAGCGAAAGCTCCTACGAGCAGTACTTC CASSPSESSYEQYF TRBJ2-7 NA TRBV6-6 NA
TGCGCCAGCAGTCCTGGGACAACCCGTGAAGCTTTCTTT CASSPGTTREAFF TRBJ1-1 NA TRBV10-2 NA
TGTGCCAGCACCGGTCGATTCGCGAACACCGGGGAGCTGTTTTTT CASTGRFANTGELFF TRBJ2-2 NA TRBV5-6 NA
TGTGCCACCAGCACATACAGGGCAGATACGCAGTATTTT CATSTYRADTQYF TRBJ2-3 NA TRBV15 NA
TGCGCCAGCAGCCAGGACCAAACTAGCGGACGGAAGTTCTTC CASSQDQTSGRKFF TRBJ2-1 NA TRBV4-3 TRBD2
TGTGCCAGTAGTTGGGGGCGTCTTGGAAACACCATATATTTT CASSWGRLGNTIYF TRBJ1-3 few TRBV19 NA
TGTGCCAGCAGTTATGGCCTTGGGGGGGATGGCTACACCTTC CASSYGLGGDGYTF TRBJ1-2 NA TRBV27 NA
TGTGCCAGCAGCGTTACAGGCCCCTACACCTTC CASSVTGPYTF TRBJ1-2 NA TRBV2 NA
TGTGCCAGCAGCGTTAGCAGGGGAAGAGAGACCCAGTACTTC CASSVSRGRETQYF TRBJ2-5 NA TRBV9 NA
TGTGCCAGCAGGGCGGCCGGGACCAAGGGGGCTAACTATGGCTACACCTTC CASRAAGTKGANYGYTF TRBJ1-2 once TRBV27 NA
TGTGCCAGCAGTTACAGGGGTGTAAACCAGCCCCAGCATTTT CASSYRGVNQPQHF TRBJ1-5 NA TRBV6-6 NA
TGTGCCAGCACCTCATCTAACTCTGGAAACACCATATATTTT CASTSSNSGNTIYF TRBJ1-3 NA TRBV6-1 NA
TGTGCCAGCAGTTACTCGGCGGCATCTCAGGGCTACACCTTC CASSYSAASQGYTF TRBJ1-2 NA TRBV6-5 NA
TGCGCCAGCAGCCAAGCAGGGTACGGAACTGAAGCTTTCTTT CASSQAGYGTEAFF TRBJ1-1 NA TRBV4-1 NA
TGTGCCAGTCGTATCCTGTCAGGGGGAGGCGGTAATTCACCCCTCCACTTT CASRILSGGGGNSPLHF TRBJ1-6 NA TRBV19 TRBD1
TGTGCCACCAGCTCTGACAGAAACTATGGCTACACCTTC CATSSDRNYGYTF TRBJ1-2 NA TRBV15 NA
TGTGCCTGGTCTAAGCGGGAACACACTGAAGCTTTCTTT CAWSKREHTEAFF TRBJ1-1 NA TRBV30 NA
TGTGCCATCAAGGACAGGGCGGAGGAGCAGTACTTC CAIKDRAEEQYF TRBJ2-7 NA TRBV10-3 TRBD1
TGTGCCAGCAGCCACGAAGCGGGCTCGCGTCAGCCCCAGCATTTT CASSHEAGSRQPQHF TRBJ1-5 NA TRBV7-2 NA
TGTGCCAGCAGTTACCGTCCTAGCTCCTACAATGAGCAGTTCTTC CASSYRPSSYNEQFF TRBJ2-1 few TRBV6-6 NA
TGCGCCAGCAGCCAAGATAAGGCGGGCAGGGGGTACGAGCAGTACTTC CASSQDKAGRGYEQYF TRBJ2-7 NA TRBV4-3 TRBD1
TGTGCCAGCAGTGAAAGTGGGACAGGGACGATTGTGAATGAAGCTTTCTTT CASSESGTGTIVNEAFF TRBJ1-1 NA TRBV6-1 TRBD1
TGTGCCAGCAGTCCCAGGGGAGCTGGGGCCAACGTCCTGACTTTC CASSPRGAGANVLTF TRBJ2-6 once TRBV28 NA
TGTGCCAGCAGCCACACAATGAGGGGCGGGAGGGAAAAAGAGACCCAGTACTTC CASSHTMRGGREKETQYF TRBJ2-5 NA TRBV5-4 TRBD2
TGCGCCAGCAGGGGTGACAGCAGTCCCTACAATGAGCAGTTCTTC CASRGDSSPYNEQFF TRBJ2-1 NA TRBV10-1 NA
TGTGCCAGCTCCACAGACAAGAACACCGGGGAGCTGTTTTTT CASSTDKNTGELFF TRBJ2-2 NA TRBV6-5 NA
TGTGCCAGCAGCCTAGGGGCTGTTGAGACCCAGTACTTC CASSLGAVETQYF TRBJ2-5 NA TRBV7-8 NA
TGTGCCTGGAAAACCTGGGACAGGCGGGAGAGGCTGTTTTTT CAWKTWDRRERLFF TRBJ1-4 NA TRBV30 TRBD1
TGTGCCAGCAGCTTATCGAGGAACACTGAAGCTTTCTTT CASSLSRNTEAFF TRBJ1-1 few TRBV7-9 NA
TGTGCCAGCATCCACGGACAGGGGGCGCAGGACGAGCAGTACTTC CASIHGQGAQDEQYF TRBJ2-7 NA TRBV21-1 NA